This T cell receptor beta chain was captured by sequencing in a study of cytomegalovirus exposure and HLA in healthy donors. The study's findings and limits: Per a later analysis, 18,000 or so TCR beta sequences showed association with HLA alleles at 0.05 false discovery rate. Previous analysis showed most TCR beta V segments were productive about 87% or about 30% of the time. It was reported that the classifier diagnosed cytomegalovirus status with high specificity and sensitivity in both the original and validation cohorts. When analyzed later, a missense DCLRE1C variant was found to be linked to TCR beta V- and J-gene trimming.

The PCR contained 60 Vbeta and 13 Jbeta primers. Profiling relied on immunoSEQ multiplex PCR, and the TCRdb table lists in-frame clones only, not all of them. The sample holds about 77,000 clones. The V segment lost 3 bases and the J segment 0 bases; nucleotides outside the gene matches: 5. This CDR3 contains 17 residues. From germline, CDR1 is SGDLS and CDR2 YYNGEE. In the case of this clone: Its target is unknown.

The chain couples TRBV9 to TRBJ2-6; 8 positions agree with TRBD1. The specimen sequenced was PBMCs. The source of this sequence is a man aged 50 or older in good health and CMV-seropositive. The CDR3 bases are TGTGCCAGCAGCGGGGGGACAGGCTACTCTGGGGCCAACGTCCTGACTTTC. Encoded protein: CASSGGTGYSGANVLTF.